A single sample is the source of the 10 T cell receptor beta chains below, sequenced in a study of OX40 agonist ivuxolimab in advanced cancers. The repertoire was sequenced with immunoSEQ multiplex PCR; TCRdb's copy has only in-frame clones and lacks some. Of around 63,000 clones in the sample, approximately 91% are singletons; the top ten hold roughly 0.27%. The sequenced sample was CD4+ or CD8+ T cells sorted from blood, obtained in a trial of the OX40 agonist ivuxolimab. The source of these receptors is an adult with an advanced solid tumor such as melanoma, head and neck, liver or kidney cancer.

The chain joins TRBV5-1 to TRBJ2-3; D is perhaps TRBD1 or TRBD2 (5 bases each). Germline V gives CDR1 SGHRS, CDR2 YFSETQ. V lost 3 bases, J lost 2 bases, and 16 bases lay in between. The CDR3 consists of 16 residues. DNA for the CDR3: TGCGCCAGCAGCTCTCAATCCCGGGGCACCACAGATACGCAGTATTTT. This encodes CASSSQSRGTTDTQYF.

The chain joins TRBV7-2 to TRBJ2-3; the match to TRBD2 covers 9 bases. Per the germline V gene, CDR1 is SGHTA and CDR2 is FQGNSA. This CDR3 has 18 residues. V shed 3 bases, J shed 4 bases, and the junction held 14 bases outside the gene matches. CDR3 amino acids: CASSLTLIAGAGADTQYF. The CDR3 nucleotides are TGTGCCAGCAGCTTGACCCTCATAGCGGGAGCGGGGGCAGATACGCAGTATTTT.

V gene TRBV19 combines with J gene TRBJ2-5, with TRBD2 matching 10 bases. V lost 4 bases and J lost 3; bases outside the gene matches: 2. Germline CDR1 LNHDA, CDR2 SQIVND (reference sequence). There are 14 residues in the CDR3. In DNA form, the CDR3 reads TGTGCCAGTAGTAATCTAGCGGGAGAAGAGACCCAGTACTTC. It translates to CASSNLAGEETQYF.

This chain links TRBV10-3 with TRBJ2-7; maybe TRBD2 (5 bases). The CDR3 has 14 amino acids. Looked up from germline, CDR1 is ENHRY and CDR2 is SYGVKD. Trimming left V 3 bases short and J 2 bases short, with 11 bases between. This chain's CDR3 is CAISDGGVPYEQYF. DNA of the CDR3: TGTGCCATCAGTGACGGAGGCGTCCCCTACGAGCAGTACTTC.

The V call is TRBV5-1, the J call TRBJ1-6, with D unresolved. In germline, CDR1 is SGHRS, CDR2 YFSETQ. Trimming cost V 0 bases and J 5 bases, with 12 bases left between them. The CDR3 loop spans 16 amino acids. The CDR3 DNA reads as TGCGCCAGCAGCTTGGCCCCGGCGGGCAATAATTCACCCCTCCACTTT. It encodes CASSLAPAGNNSPLHF.

This chain uses TRBV18 with TRBJ2-3; possible D gene TRBD2, 6 bases. V shed 3 bases and J shed 4 bases, with 20 bases lying between them. The CDR3 has 17 residues. Germline loops: CDR1 KGHSH, CDR2 LQKENI. CDR3 nucleotide sequence: TGTGCCAGCTCACCCCGGACGGGAGTGGGTTCGGCAGATACGCAGTATTTT. Its protein product is CASSPRTGVGSADTQYF.

The CDR3 bases are TGTGCCAGCAGCCCTTGGGGGGGCGAGTATGCTTTCTTT. It codes for CASSPWGGEYAFF. This chain joins TRBV7-9 and TRBJ1-1, with D perhaps matching TRBD1 (6 bases). The CDR3 runs to 13 residues. V shed 5 bases and J shed 11 bases, with 18 bases lying between them. CDR1 is SEHNR, CDR2 FQNEAQ, per germline (reference sequence).

Points on this clone: Within the sample, other DNA sequences also encode this same CDR3. The rearrangement links TRBV6-5 to TRBJ1-1; D uncertain. V lost 2 bases to trimming and J lost 1 base, with 5 bases between them. Per the germline V gene, CDR1 is MNHEY and CDR2 is SVGAGI. This CDR3 region has 13 residues. The CDR3 is CASSYGPNTEAFF. The CDR3 DNA follows: TGTGCCAGCAGTTACGGCCCGAACACTGAAGCTTTCTTT.

The gene calls are TRBV7-9 and TRBJ2-7; D is uncertain. V gave up 5 bases and J gave up 3 bases, with 17 bases separating them. This CDR3 comprises 15 residues. Germline assignment: CDR1 SEHNR and CDR2 FQNEAQ (reference sequence). In nucleotides, the CDR3 is TGTGCCAGCAGCCTCGACCTCCCGCTACGCTACGAGCAGTACTTC. This sequence encodes CASSLDLPLRYEQYF.

This chain links TRBV7-9 with TRBJ2-5; 11 bases agree with TRBD1. Germline values: CDR1 SEHNR, CDR2 FQNEAQ (reference sequence). There are 16 residues in the CDR3. The trim removed 5 bases at V and 6 bases at J, leaving 11 bases unmatched. The CDR3 loop reads CASSPPGTGGAQTQYF. CDR3 nucleotides: TGTGCCAGCAGCCCCCCCGGGACAGGGGGTGCGCAGACCCAGTACTTC.